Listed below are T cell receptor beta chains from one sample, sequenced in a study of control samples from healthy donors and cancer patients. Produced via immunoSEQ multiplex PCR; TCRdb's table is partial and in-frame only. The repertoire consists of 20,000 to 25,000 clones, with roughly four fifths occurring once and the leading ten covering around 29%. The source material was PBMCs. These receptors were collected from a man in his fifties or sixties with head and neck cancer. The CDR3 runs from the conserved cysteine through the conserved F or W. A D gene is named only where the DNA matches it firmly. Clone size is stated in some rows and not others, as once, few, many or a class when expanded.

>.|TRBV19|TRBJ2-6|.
TGTGCCAGTAAGGCAGGGTCTGGGGCCAACGTCCTGACTTTC
CASKAGSGANVLTF
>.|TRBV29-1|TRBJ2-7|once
TGCAGCGCTATGACTAGGTCCTACGAGCAGTACTTC
CSAMTRSYEQYF
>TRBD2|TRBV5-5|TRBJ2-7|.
TGTGCCAGCAGCCCGACTAGCGGGTCCTACGAGCAGTACTTC
CASSPTSGSYEQYF
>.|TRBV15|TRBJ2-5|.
TGTGCCACCAGTAGACCTGCGGAATCCGTTGACGCGTACTTC
CATSRPAESVDAYF
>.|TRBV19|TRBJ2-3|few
TGTGCCAGTAGTATGGTACACTCCACAGATACGCAGTATTTT
CASSMVHSTDTQYF
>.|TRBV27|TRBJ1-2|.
TGTGCCAGCAGTCTCAAGGACGGCGGCTATGGCTACACCTTC
CASSLKDGGYGYTF
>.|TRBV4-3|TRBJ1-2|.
TGCGCCAGCAGCCAAGGGGGCAGACAACCTGGTGGCTACACCTTC
CASSQGGRQPGGYTF
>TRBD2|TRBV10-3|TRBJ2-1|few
TGTGCCATCAGTACTAGCGGGGGCCACTCCTACAATGAGCAGTTCTTC
CAISTSGGHSYNEQFF
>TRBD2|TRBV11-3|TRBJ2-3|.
TGTGCCAGCAGCTTACTTAGCGGGGGAGGCACGCAGTATTTT
CASSLLSGGGTQYF
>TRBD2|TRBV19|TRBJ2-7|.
TGTGCCAGTAGTACCAGCGGGGGAGCTGTTTACGAGCAGTACTTC
CASSTSGGAVYEQYF
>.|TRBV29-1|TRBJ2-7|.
TGCAGCGTTGCTATGCAGGGCTACGAGCAGTACTTC
CSVAMQGYEQYF
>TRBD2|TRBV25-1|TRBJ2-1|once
TGTGCCAGTTCGATCACTAGCGGGAAGCAGTTCTTC
CASSITSGKQFF
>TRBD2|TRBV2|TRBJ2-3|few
TGTGCCAGCAGTTATCCGGGACTAGCGGGAGGGTTGGGCACAGATACGCAGTATTTT
CASSYPGLAGGLGTDTQYF
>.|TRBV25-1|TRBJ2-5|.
TGTGCCAGCAGTGAATATTCAGAGACCCAGTACTTC
CASSEYSETQYF
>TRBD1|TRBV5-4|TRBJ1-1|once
TGTGCCAGCAGCCCGGGACAGGGGGGGACTGAAGCTTTCTTT
CASSPGQGGTEAFF
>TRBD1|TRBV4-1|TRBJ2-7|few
TGCGCCAGCAGCCAAGCGGACAGGCTCTCCTACGAGCAGTACTTC
CASSQADRLSYEQYF
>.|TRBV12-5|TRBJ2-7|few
TGTGCTAGTGGTTTAGTCGGGACGGTGTACTACGAGCAGTACTTC
CASGLVGTVYYEQYF
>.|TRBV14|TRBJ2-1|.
TGTGCCAGCAGCTCTAGGTGGGATGAGCAGTTCTTC
CASSSRWDEQFF
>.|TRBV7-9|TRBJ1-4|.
TGTGCCAGCAGCTTAGATGACCAGCTTAATGAAAAACTGTTTTTT
CASSLDDQLNEKLFF
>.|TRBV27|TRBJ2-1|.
TGTGCCAGCAGTTTATCGAATGGGGGGCAGGGCAATGAGCAGTTCTTC
CASSLSNGGQGNEQFF
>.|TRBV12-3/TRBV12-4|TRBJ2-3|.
TGTGCCAGCAGTTTCCTGAGGGATACGCAGTATTTT
CASSFLRDTQYF
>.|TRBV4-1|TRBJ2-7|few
TGCGCCAGCAGCCAAGACGGCAGGGGCTCCTACGAGCAGTACTTC
CASSQDGRGSYEQYF
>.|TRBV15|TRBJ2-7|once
TGTGCCACCAGCGGAGGAGGGACAGACTACGAGCAGTACTTC
CATSGGGTDYEQYF
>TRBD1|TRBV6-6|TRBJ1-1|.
TGTGCCAGCAGCCCGGGACAGGGAACGAACACTGAAGCTTTCTTT
CASSPGQGTNTEAFF
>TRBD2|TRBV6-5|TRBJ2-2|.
TGTGCCAGCAGTTCGGCGGGGGGGTCTGAGACCGGGGAGCTGTTTTTT
CASSSAGGSETGELFF